A selection of T cell receptor beta chains follows, all from one sample in a study of T cells after posttransplantation cyclophosphamide. The method was immunoSEQ multiplex PCR; TCRdb's version includes in-frame clones alone and lacks a portion of them. The specimen has tens of thousands of clones, none found just once. Sample: PBMCs. Receptor source: a man aged 35 to 55 in good health, CMV-negative, and a related stem cell transplant donor. CDR3s include the opening cysteine and the closing phenylalanine or tryptophan. D genes are given only for firm matches. The size of a clone is reported for some rows only, either as once, few or many, or as a class for expanded clones.

clone size,V gene,D gene,J gene,CDR3 protein,CDR3 DNA
many,TRBV29-1,.,TRBJ1-2,CSVVRTYGYTF,TGCAGCGTTGTAAGGACTTATGGCTACACCTTC
many,TRBV4-1,TRBD1,TRBJ1-2,CASSQETTGLSGYTF,TGCGCCAGCAGCCAAGAAACGACAGGGCTCTCTGGCTACACCTTC
.,TRBV7-2,.,TRBJ2-5,CASSPGGAGRRETQYF,TGTGCCAGCAGCCCCGGCGGGGCGGGGAGGCGTGAGACCCAGTACTTC
many,TRBV9,.,TRBJ2-3,CASSPRRAIDTQYF,TGTGCCAGCAGCCCGCGGCGGGCCATAGATACGCAGTATTTT
.,TRBV18,.,TRBJ2-2,CATTAARGDTGELFF,TGTGCCACCACGGCGGCCAGGGGGGACACCGGGGAGCTGTTTTTT
many,TRBV7-9,.,TRBJ1-2,CASSLPQGYGYTF,TGTGCCAGCAGCTTACCCCAGGGCTATGGCTACACCTTC
many,TRBV18,.,TRBJ1-1,CASSPGKRTASTEAFF,TGTGCCAGCTCACCAGGAAAACGGACAGCCAGCACTGAAGCTTTCTTT
many,TRBV4-1,TRBD1,TRBJ2-6,CASSQETGGDRLGANVLTF,TGCGCCAGCAGCCAAGAGACAGGGGGCGATAGACTTGGGGCCAACGTCCTGACTTTC
many,TRBV11-3,.,TRBJ1-1,CASSLDAWQGNTEAFF,TGTGCCAGCAGCTTAGATGCATGGCAGGGGAACACTGAAGCTTTCTTT
few,TRBV28,TRBD2,TRBJ2-3,CASSRAGGQTDTQYF,TGTGCCAGCAGTCGAGCGGGGGGCCAGACAGATACGCAGTATTTT
many,TRBV7-9,.,TRBJ1-1,CASSLGGQGSEAFF,TGTGCCAGCAGCTTAGGGGGTCAGGGGAGTGAAGCTTTCTTT
many,TRBV19,.,TRBJ1-1,CASSIEAGRYTEAFF,TGTGCCAGTAGTATAGAGGCAGGGAGGTACACTGAAGCTTTCTTT
many,TRBV6-1,TRBD1,TRBJ1-5,CASSDRGSNYQPQHF,TGTGCCAGCAGTGACAGGGGGTCAAATTATCAGCCCCAGCATTTT
few,TRBV7-9,TRBD2,TRBJ2-1,CASSPPWREAPYNEQFF,TGTGCCAGCAGCCCCCCTTGGCGGGAGGCCCCCTACAATGAGCAGTTCTTC
many,TRBV11-3,.,TRBJ2-2,CASSSQRGGGGELFF,TGTGCCAGCAGCTCCCAGAGAGGGGGTGGCGGGGAGCTGTTTTTT
many,TRBV2,.,TRBJ1-4,CASSEDMKEKLFF,TGTGCCAGCAGTGAAGACATGAAAGAAAAACTGTTTTTT
many,TRBV2,TRBD1,TRBJ1-5,CANRQGSDQPQHF,TGTGCCAATCGACAGGGGTCGGATCAGCCCCAGCATTTT
many,TRBV7-8,.,TRBJ1-5,CASSPGQRNQPQHF,TGTGCCAGCAGCCCAGGACAGCGCAATCAGCCCCAGCATTTT
few,TRBV9,.,TRBJ1-2,CASSVAAGTNYGYTF,TGTGCCAGCAGCGTAGCGGCGGGAACGAACTATGGCTACACCTTC
few,TRBV11-2,TRBD2,TRBJ2-1,CASSLGAGLGEQFF,TGTGCCAGCAGCTTAGGAGCGGGGTTGGGTGAGCAGTTCTTC
medium-sized,TRBV6-1,.,TRBJ1-5,CASREWGEGRPQHF,TGTGCCAGCAGAGAGTGGGGGGAGGGACGGCCCCAGCATTTT
.,TRBV19,.,TRBJ2-5,CASSKGQAEQETQYF,TGTGCCAGTAGTAAAGGCCAGGCCGAACAAGAGACCCAGTACTTC
few,TRBV6-4,TRBD2,TRBJ2-3,CASSSGGTDTQYF,TGTGCCAGCAGTAGCGGGGGCACAGATACGCAGTATTTT
many,TRBV25-1,TRBD2,TRBJ2-1,CASSEVSSGPQFF,TGTGCCAGCAGTGAAGTATCTAGCGGGCCGCAGTTCTTC
many,TRBV21-1,.,TRBJ1-5,CASSTRNQPQHF,TGTGCCAGCAGCACCAGGAATCAGCCCCAGCATTTT
many,TRBV19,.,TRBJ1-1,CASSIVSGNTEAFF,TGTGCCAGTAGTATCGTCTCGGGGAACACTGAAGCTTTCTTT
many,TRBV18,TRBD1,TRBJ1-2,CASSPTGGNGYTF,TGTGCCAGCTCACCGACAGGGGGCAATGGCTACACCTTC
many,TRBV19,.,TRBJ1-3,CASSTTYSGNTIYF,TGTGCCAGTAGTACTACCTACTCTGGAAACACCATATATTTT
many,TRBV6-5,.,TRBJ1-1,CASSQDPGSTEAFF,TGTGCCAGCAGCCAAGACCCCGGGAGCACTGAAGCTTTCTTT
many,TRBV13,TRBD1,TRBJ1-1,CASSAGQGGHEAFF,TGTGCCAGCAGCGCGGGACAGGGAGGTCATGAAGCTTTCTTT
many,TRBV30,.,TRBJ1-1,CAWNQGLDTEAFF,TGTGCCTGGAACCAGGGGCTGGACACTGAAGCTTTCTTT
.,TRBV18,TRBD2,TRBJ2-3,CASSPSLLAGVSTQYF,TGTGCCAGCTCACCAAGCTTGCTAGCGGGAGTGAGTACGCAGTATTTT
many,TRBV7-9,TRBD1,TRBJ2-6,CASSWGTGRGANVLTF,TGTGCCAGCAGCTGGGGGACAGGGCGTGGGGCCAACGTCCTGACTTTC
many,TRBV4-2,TRBD2,TRBJ2-3,CASSQESAGGRDTQYF,TGTGCCAGCAGCCAAGAATCAGCGGGAGGAAGAGATACGCAGTATTTT
many,TRBV6-1,.,TRBJ1-4,CASSPGPEGKLFF,TGTGCCAGCAGCCCCGGACCGGAGGGAAAACTGTTTTTT
many,TRBV13,TRBD1,TRBJ1-1,CASSSRDSSNTEAFF,TGTGCCAGCAGCTCCCGGGACAGTTCGAACACTGAAGCTTTCTTT
many,TRBV7-9,TRBD1,TRBJ1-1,CASSLAGTVHGTEAFF,TGTGCCAGCAGCTTAGCCGGGACAGTCCACGGCACTGAAGCTTTCTTT
many,TRBV5-6,TRBD2,TRBJ2-1,CASSRGLAGGFDEQFF,TGTGCCAGCAGCCGGGGACTAGCGGGGGGCTTCGATGAGCAGTTCTTC
.,TRBV25-1,TRBD1,TRBJ1-2,CASSDPTQGAEGYTF,TGTGCCAGCAGTGATCCAACACAGGGGGCGGAGGGCTACACCTTC
many,TRBV19,.,TRBJ1-2,CASRREARSYGYTF,TGTGCCAGTAGAAGGGAGGCGCGATCCTATGGCTACACCTTC
many,TRBV10-3,TRBD1,TRBJ1-4,CAISESGGANEKLFF,TGTGCCATCAGTGAGTCAGGGGGCGCGAACGAAAAACTGTTTTTT
few,TRBV14,.,TRBJ2-3,CASSQERAPGTDTQYF,TGTGCCAGCAGCCAAGAGCGGGCCCCCGGCACAGATACGCAGTATTTT
many,TRBV5-4,TRBD1,TRBJ2-2,CASSTGTGTTGELFF,TGTGCCAGCAGCACCGGGACAGGGACCACCGGGGAGCTGTTTTTT